A selection of T cell receptor beta chains follows, all from one sample in a study of control samples from healthy donors and cancer patients. Profiled with immunoSEQ multiplex PCR; TCRdb holds only in-frame clones, not every one. The sample has about 120,000 clones; roughly 89% are singletons. The source material was blood. Every receptor here comes from a young man in good health. The CDR3 runs from the conserved cysteine through the conserved F or W. D genes are given only for firm matches. The size field is filled for only some rows; it gives once, few, many or a size class.

>TRBJ1-1|TRBV12-3/TRBV12-4|NA|NA
CASSRTGTEAFF
TGTGCCAGCAGCAGGACTGGGACTGAAGCTTTCTTT
>TRBJ1-3|TRBV14|NA|NA
CASSQALTASGNTIYF
TGTGCCAGCAGCCAAGCCCTGACAGCCTCTGGAAACACCATATATTTT
>TRBJ2-1|TRBV19|NA|NA
CASSRERLSLIYNEQFF
TGTGCCAGTAGTCGAGAGAGACTCTCCTTGATCTACAATGAGCAGTTCTTC
>TRBJ2-1|TRBV30|NA|NA
CAWQITGLYNEQFF
TGTGCCTGGCAAATTACGGGACTCTACAATGAGCAGTTCTTC
>TRBJ1-6|TRBV30|NA|NA
CAWNGGGNGSPLHF
TGTGCCTGGAACGGCGGAGGGAATGGCTCACCCCTCCACTTT
>TRBJ1-6|TRBV7-2|NA|NA
CASSTIGHPQAPLHF
TGTGCCAGCAGCACCATAGGACACCCCCAGGCACCCCTCCACTTT
>TRBJ1-1|TRBV4-2|NA|NA
CASSQDRGGYTEAFF
TGTGCCAGCAGCCAAGATAGGGGGGGCTACACTGAAGCTTTCTTT
>TRBJ1-1|TRBV27|TRBD1|NA
CATNQGEGFGEAFF
TGTGCCACCAACCAGGGGGAAGGGTTCGGTGAAGCTTTCTTT
>TRBJ2-3|TRBV6-5|NA|NA
CASKLGLSTDTQYF
TGTGCCAGCAAATTGGGACTCAGCACAGATACGCAGTATTTT
>TRBJ2-7|TRBV27|TRBD1|NA
CASSPFPLIDRGSSYEQYF
TGTGCCAGCAGTCCTTTTCCTCTCATCGACAGGGGATCCTCCTACGAGCAGTACTTC
>TRBJ2-3|TRBV27|TRBD2|NA
CASSFSGWGTDTQYF
TGTGCCAGCAGTTTTAGCGGGTGGGGCACAGATACGCAGTATTTT
>TRBJ2-7|TRBV4-1|NA|NA
CASSQSVGSYEQYF
TGCGCCAGCAGCCAAAGCGTAGGCTCCTACGAGCAGTACTTC
>TRBJ1-5|TRBV9|NA|once
CASSVASSNQPQHF
TGTGCCAGCAGCGTAGCTAGTAGCAATCAGCCCCAGCATTTT
>TRBJ1-2|TRBV29-1|NA|NA
CSVEGVGYGYTF
TGCAGCGTTGAGGGGGTGGGCTATGGCTACACCTTC